This T cell receptor beta chain was observed in a study of T cells in Graves' hyperthyroidism and ophthalmopathy. The germline V and J ends were trimmed by 6 bases and 7 bases, with 10 bases remaining between them. This CDR3 has 11 residues. CDR1 SNHLY and CDR2 FYNNEI come from the germline V gene. Authors of the study amplified TCR beta CDR3 regions from RNA transcripts. The study used the HTBI primer set for a first-round RT-PCR of the TCR CDR3. TCRdb re-called the multiplex PCR reads with MiXCR, one entry per CDR3 protein. The sample lists approximately 400,000 distinct CDR3 sequences; more than 20% were seen once. The hyperthyroidism patients had all been newly diagnosed, and their disease duration was under 2 months. Their ages ranged from 18 to 65 years. PBMCs were derived from about 10 ml fresh peripheral blood.

Source material: blood. The rearrangement links TRBV2 to TRBJ2-7; the D is unclear. The origin of this receptor is a man aged 50-59 years with Graves' hyperthyroidism. In DNA form, the CDR3 reads TGTGCCAGCAGCGAACGACAAGAGCAGTACTTC. Translation gives CASSERQEQYF.